This entry lists 10 T cell receptor beta chains sequenced from one sample in a study of blood T cell repertoires in COVID-19. Sequenced by immunoSEQ multiplex PCR; TCRdb stores in-frame clones only, minus some. The data contain more than 95,000 clones, about nine tenths of them singletons. Material for sequencing was peripheral blood. Receptor source: a human donor with active COVID-19. The donor label of this sample is uncertain.

The rearrangement links TRBV24-1 to TRBJ2-2; the D gene is possibly TRBD1 (6 bases). In germline, CDR1 is KGHDR, CDR2 SFDVKD. Deletions cut 1 base from V and 7 bases from J, with 15 bases between. This CDR3 is built from 16 residues. The CDR3 sequence: CATSDFETGPGGELFF. CDR3 in DNA: TGTGCCACCAGTGATTTTGAAACAGGGCCCGGCGGGGAGCTGTTTTTT.

V gene TRBV5-4 combines with J gene TRBJ1-2, with D possibly matching TRBD1 (5 bases). V lost 3 bases to trimming and J lost 7 bases, with 10 bases between them. Germline CDR1 SGHNT, CDR2 YYREEE (reference sequence). The CDR3 totals 12 residues. The CDR3 bases are TGTGCCAGCAGCTCCCTGGGGGGTGGCTACACCTTC. Amino acid sequence: CASSSLGGGYTF.

The chain links TRBV27 to TRBJ2-7; unclear D gene. V shed 5 bases and J shed 4 bases, with 21 bases lying between them. This CDR3 has 16 amino acids. Looked up from germline, CDR1 is MNHEY and CDR2 is SMNVEV (reference sequence). The CDR3 region has the DNA TGTGCCAGCAGTCCCCGATTTGAGGATGGAATATACGAGCAGTACTTC. This gives the protein CASSPRFEDGIYEQYF.

This clone appeared a few times. The rearrangement uses TRBV5-1 and TRBJ2-7; D possibly corresponds to TRBD2 (6 bases). Trimming pared 3 bases from V and 6 bases from J, leaving 13 bases between. The CDR3 loop spans 13 amino acids. Looked up from germline, CDR1 is SGHRS and CDR2 is YFSETQ. The CDR3 coding sequence is TGCGCCAGCAGCTCTGGAGGGTTTACCGAGCAGTACTTC. Translating gives CASSSGGFTEQYF.

The chain employs TRBV30 and TRBJ1-4, with D unclear. From germline, CDR1 is GTSNPN and CDR2 SVGIG (reference sequence). The CDR3 contains 14 residues. V was pared by 3 bases and J by 7 bases, with 15 bases between. CDR3 in DNA: TGTGCCTGGAGCCCATGGGAGGTCGGTGAAAAACTGTTTTTT. Translating gives CAWSPWEVGEKLFF.

V is TRBV2 and J is TRBJ2-3; the match to TRBD1 covers 8 bases. Unmatched junction bases numbered 10, after V lost 10 bases and J lost 1 base. Germline V lookup: CDR1 SNHLY, CDR2 FYNNEI. The CDR3 extends over 15 amino acids. CDR3: CATLTRTGRTDTQYF. CDR3 sequence (DNA): TGTGCCACCCTGACGCGGACAGGGCGCACAGATACGCAGTATTTT.

This rearrangement joins TRBV27 to TRBJ2-5; D gene ambiguous. The germline gives CDR1 MNHEY, CDR2 SMNVEV (reference sequence). V was pared by 5 bases and J by 4 bases, with 17 bases between. CDR3 length: 15 amino acids. DNA of the CDR3: TGTGCCAGCAGTCTCTCAAACCGGGTGGGAGAGACCCAGTACTTC. It yields the protein CASSLSNRVGETQYF.

This sequence joins TRBV6-5 and TRBJ2-5; tentative D call: TRBD2 (5 bases). Germline assignment: CDR1 MNHEY and CDR2 SVGAGI. The CDR3 extends over 11 amino acids. CDR3 sequence: CATNSGETQYF. CDR3 DNA: TGTGCAACCAACTCGGGGGAGACCCAGTACTTC.

The V gene is TRBV7-2, the J gene TRBJ1-3; D gene uncertain. V lost 8 bases, J lost 1 base, and 24 bases lay in between. Germline lookup yields CDR1 SGHTA and CDR2 FQGNSA. The CDR3 consists of 18 residues. The chain's CDR3 is CASREVAVLLISGNTIYF. The CDR3 DNA is TGTGCCAGCCGGGAGGTGGCAGTCTTGCTTATATCTGGAAACACCATATATTTT.

The chain couples TRBV7-2 to TRBJ1-2, with D possibly TRBD1 on 6 matching bases. The CDR3 length is 15 residues. Germline V lookup: CDR1 SGHTA, CDR2 FQGNSA. With 5 bases removed from V and 4 bases from J, the gap between germline ends came to 17 bases. CDR3 in DNA: TGTGCCAGCAGCACTCGGACAGTGAAGAGCTATGGCTACACCTTC. Protein sequence: CASSTRTVKSYGYTF. Full variable domain (rest looked up from reference TRBV7-2 and TRBJ1-2): GAGVSQSPSNKVTEKGKDVELRCDPISGHTALYWYRQSLGQGLEFLIYFQGNSAPDKSGLPSDRFSAERTGGSVSTLTIQRTQQEDSAVYLCASSTRTVKSYGYTFGSGTRLTVV.